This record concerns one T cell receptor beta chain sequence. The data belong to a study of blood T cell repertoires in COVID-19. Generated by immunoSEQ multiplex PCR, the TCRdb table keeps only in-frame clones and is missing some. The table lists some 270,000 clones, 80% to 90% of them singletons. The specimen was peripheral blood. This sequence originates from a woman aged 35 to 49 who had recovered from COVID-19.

CDR3 sequence: CAWSRTGWTEAFF. DNA of the CDR3: TGTGCCTGGAGTAGGACAGGGTGGACTGAAGCTTTCTTT. The chain links TRBV30 to TRBJ1-1; 8 bases are a match to TRBD1. The CDR3 runs to 13 residues. V trimming: 2 bases; J trimming: 5 bases; junction bases outside the gene matches: 4. CDR1 and CDR2 (germline): GTSNPN, SVGIG (reference sequence).